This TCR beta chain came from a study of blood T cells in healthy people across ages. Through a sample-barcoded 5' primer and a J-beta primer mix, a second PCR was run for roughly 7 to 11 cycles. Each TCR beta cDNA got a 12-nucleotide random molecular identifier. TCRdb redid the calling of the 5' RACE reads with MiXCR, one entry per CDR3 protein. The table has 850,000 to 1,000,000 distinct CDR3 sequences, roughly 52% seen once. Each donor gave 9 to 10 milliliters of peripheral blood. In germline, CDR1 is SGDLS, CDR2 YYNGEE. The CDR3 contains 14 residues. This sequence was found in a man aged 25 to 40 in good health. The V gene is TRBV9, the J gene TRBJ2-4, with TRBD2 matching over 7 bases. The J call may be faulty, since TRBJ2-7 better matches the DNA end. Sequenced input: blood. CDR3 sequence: CASSSGREPYEQYF. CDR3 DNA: TGTGCCAGCAGCTCGGGGAGGGAACCCTACGAGCAGTACTTC.